These 17 T cell receptor beta chains were sequenced from one sample in a study of neurological immune-mediated disorders. One entry per CDR3 protein results from TCRdb running MiXCR on the 5' RACE reads. The sample lists roughly 48,000 distinct CDR3 sequences, roughly 24% seen once, with 20% to 30% in the top ten. The sequenced material came from PBMCs. The receptors shown here come from a woman in her 70s in good health.

Ten or more counts support this clonotype. The gene calls are TRBV18 and TRBJ2-2; tentatively, D is TRBD1 or TRBD2 (5 bases each). CDR1 is KGHSH, CDR2 LQKENI, per germline. Trimming removed 6 bases at V and 3 bases at J, with 5 bases between. CDR3 length equals 12 residues. CDR3 coding DNA: TGTGCCAGCTCGGGGGACACCGGGGAGCTGTTTTTT. Translation: CASSGDTGELFF.

This clonotype was detected only a few times. It may be a read error: a sequence one base away is much more abundant. The chain couples TRBV4-2 to TRBJ2-5; TRBD1 aligns across 7 bases. The CDR3 is 14 residues long. Germline CDR1 LGHNA, CDR2 YNFKEQ. Here the CDR3 DNA reads TGTGCCAGCAGCCAAGGGGCAGCACAGGGGACCAAGTACTTC. Translation gives CASSQGAAQGTKYF.

This clonotype was counted ten times or more. In DNA form, the CDR3 reads TGTGCCAGCAGCTTAGTGGTAGCGGGATCAGATACGCAGTATTTT. It encodes CASSLVVAGSDTQYF. The chain combines TRBV11-2 with TRBJ2-3; 8 bases line up with TRBD2. The CDR3 runs 15 residues. Germline V gene sequence: CDR1 SGHAT, CDR2 FQNNGV. With V trimmed by 1 base and J by 4 bases, 4 bases remained unmatched.

This clonotype was seen at least ten times. The chain has TRBV5-6 and TRBJ2-5; 7 nucleotides match TRBD1. Germline CDR1 is SGHDT and CDR2 is YYEEEE. Trimming cost V 3 bases and J 1 base; bases outside gene matches: 6. The CDR3 runs 15 residues. CDR3 in DNA: TGTGCCAGCAGCTGGGGGAAGGGGGCCCAAGAGACCCAGTACTTC. This sequence encodes CASSWGKGAQETQYF.

This clonotype has more than one count but fewer than ten. This chain connects TRBV6-1 to TRBJ2-1; D gene ambiguous. CDR3 length: 13 amino acids. Trimming cost V 3 bases and J 0 bases, with 3 bases left between them. Germline assignment: CDR1 MNHNS and CDR2 SASEGT. CDR3 bases: TGTGCCAGCAGTGACGTCTCCTACAATGAGCAGTTCTTC. It translates to CASSDVSYNEQFF.

This clonotype came up many times. The V gene is TRBV5-1, the J gene TRBJ2-7; D might be TRBD2 (6 bases). CDR1 is SGHRS, CDR2 YFSETQ, per germline. Trimming removed 4 bases at V and 4 bases at J, with 18 bases between. The CDR3 is 15 residues long. CDR3 sequence (DNA): TGCGCCAGCAGCCCACCCGGGGGAGCCATTTACGAGCAGTACTTC. This gives the protein CASSPPGGAIYEQYF.

In its sample, this clonotype was seen many times. The chain employs TRBV12-3 or TRBV12-4 and TRBJ1-1; D is unclear. V shed 3 bases and J shed 1 base, with 6 bases lying between them. The CDR3 runs to 13 residues. CDR3 in DNA: TGTGCCAGCAGTTTCCCCCCGAACACTGAAGCTTTCTTT. This translates into CASSFPPNTEAFF.

Ten or more counts support this clonotype. V usage is TRBV2 and J usage is TRBJ2-7; a possible D gene is TRBD2 (6 bases). The CDR3 contains 14 residues. The V end was cut by 4 bases, the J end by 0 bases, with 10 bases between. The V gene's germline CDR1 is SNHLY and CDR2 FYNNEI. The CDR3 nucleotides read TGTGCCAGCAGTGTGGACTATAGCTCCTACGAGCAGTACTTC. Protein product: CASSVDYSSYEQYF.

This clonotype is medium-sized by share. V is TRBV6-5 and J is TRBJ1-2; perhaps TRBD1 as D (5 bases). The CDR3 runs to 16 residues. CDR1 is MNHEY, CDR2 SVGAGI, per germline. V was pared by 0 bases and J by 1 base, with 12 bases between. This CDR3 is CASSYSDAGDNYGYTF. The CDR3 DNA is TGTGCCAGCAGTTACTCTGACGCGGGGGATAACTATGGCTACACCTTC.

V gene TRBV20-1 combines with J gene TRBJ1-1; D might be TRBD1 (5 bases). V was trimmed by 6 bases and J by 0 bases, leaving 17 bases between them. This CDR3 spans 15 amino acids. Germline CDR1 DFQATT, CDR2 SNEGSKA (reference sequence). CDR3 protein: CSATHSGGMNTEAFF. For the CDR3, the DNA is TGCAGTGCAACTCATTCGGGGGGGATGAACACTGAAGCTTTCTTT.

This clonotype was counted ten times or more. The gene calls are TRBV10-3 and TRBJ1-1; D not certain. Germline CDR1 ENHRY, CDR2 SYGVKD. The CDR3 is 14 amino acids. Trimming stripped 0 bases from V and 0 bases from J, with 5 bases between. DNA of the CDR3: TGTGCCATCAGTGAGTCGAGCGTGAACACTGAAGCTTTCTTT. Translation: CAISESSVNTEAFF.

This chain links TRBV2 with TRBJ2-2; TRBD1 agrees at 10 bases. The CDR3 runs 16 residues. The germline V gene encodes CDR1 SNHLY and CDR2 FYNNEI. The ends lost 5 bases at V and 3 bases at J; junction bases unmatched: 6. CDR3 region: CASSRDRGQYTGELFF. The CDR3 DNA sequence: TGTGCCAGCAGTCGTGACAGGGGGCAGTACACCGGGGAGCTGTTTTTT.

Ten or more counts support this clonotype. V usage is TRBV7-2 and J usage is TRBJ2-2; TRBD1 agrees at 9 bases. This CDR3 spans 15 amino acids. V shed 4 bases, J shed 4 bases, and the junction held 4 bases outside the gene matches. Germline assignment: CDR1 SGHTA and CDR2 FQGNSA. CDR3 sequence: CASSSQGARTGELFF. In DNA form, the CDR3 reads TGTGCCAGCAGCTCACAGGGGGCGCGCACCGGGGAGCTGTTTTTT.

This clonotype was picked up many times. This chain links TRBV20-1 with TRBJ1-5, with D uncertain. The CDR3 runs to 14 residues. The V end was cut by 6 bases, the J end by 6 bases, with 18 bases between. The germline CDR1 and CDR2 sequences are DFQATT and SNEGSKA (reference sequence). CDR3 coding DNA: TGCAGTGCCCCCGGCCCACGGGGTGGTCAGCCCCAGCATTTT. Translated, it gives CSAPGPRGGQPQHF.

The J gene is TRBJ2-1, the V gene TRBV4-1; 8 bases fit TRBD2. With 0 bases clipped from V and 4 bases from J, the junction kept 11 bases outside the gene matches. The CDR3 has 18 amino acids. The germline V gene encodes CDR1 MGHRA and CDR2 YSYEKL. In DNA, the CDR3 is TGCGCCAGCAGCCAAGAAGGCGCGGTAGCGGGATATTACAATGAGCAGTTCTTC. Its protein product is CASSQEGAVAGYYNEQFF.

V gene TRBV5-1 combines with J gene TRBJ2-6; D may be TRBD1 or TRBD2 (6 bases each). V was cut by 3 bases and J by 0 bases, with 13 bases left in between. The CDR3 is 17 residues long. Germline V lookup: CDR1 SGHRS, CDR2 YFSETQ. CDR3 protein: CASSWRDNYSGANVLTF. CDR3 DNA: TGCGCCAGCAGCTGGAGGGACAACTACTCTGGGGCCAACGTCCTGACTTTC.

Concerning this clonotype: Given a much more abundant clone one base away, this may be a read error. The V gene is TRBV9, the J gene TRBJ2-1; no definite D call. CDR3 length: 14 residues. CDR1 is SGDLS, CDR2 YYNGEE, per germline. V was cut by 6 bases and J by 6 bases, with 16 bases left in between. CDR3 sequence (DNA): TGTGCCAGCAATTTGGTATTAGGCTTCAATGAGCAGTTCTTC. Protein: CASNLVLGFNEQFF. The full variable domain, its missing parts supplied by reference TRBV9 and TRBJ2-1, is DSGVTQTPKHLITATGQRVTLRCSPRSGDLSVYWYQQSLDQGLQFLIQYYNGEERAKGNILERFSAQQFPDLHSELNLSSLELGDSALYFCASNLVLGFNEQFFGPGTRLTVL.